The present T cell receptor (beta chain) was sequenced within a study of shared clonotypes between healthy human individuals. In the study overall: The cohort comprised a couple of women and a few men. Their ages spanned 18 to 49 years.

The V segment lost 3 bases and the J segment 2 bases; nucleotides outside the gene matches: 4. Germline V CDR1 and CDR2: LNHDA, SQIVND (reference sequence). The CDR3 spans 14 residues. The study drew all its donors from Caucasian adults living in Nashville, Tennessee. Libraries were prepared by immunoSEQ multiplex PCR; TCRdb keeps only in-frame clonotypes and omits some of them. Here the sample spans approximately 1.5 million clones, roughly 98.5% being singletons. The sample taken for sequencing was naive CD4+ T cells sorted from blood. As to subset: CD45RA+ positively selected. The V gene is TRBV19, the J gene TRBJ2-7, with 7 bases that match TRBD1. The receptor comes from a man under 40 in good health. This CDR3 is CASSISQGAYEQYF. The CDR3 bases are TGTGCCAGTAGTATTAGCCAGGGGGCCTACGAGCAGTACTTC.